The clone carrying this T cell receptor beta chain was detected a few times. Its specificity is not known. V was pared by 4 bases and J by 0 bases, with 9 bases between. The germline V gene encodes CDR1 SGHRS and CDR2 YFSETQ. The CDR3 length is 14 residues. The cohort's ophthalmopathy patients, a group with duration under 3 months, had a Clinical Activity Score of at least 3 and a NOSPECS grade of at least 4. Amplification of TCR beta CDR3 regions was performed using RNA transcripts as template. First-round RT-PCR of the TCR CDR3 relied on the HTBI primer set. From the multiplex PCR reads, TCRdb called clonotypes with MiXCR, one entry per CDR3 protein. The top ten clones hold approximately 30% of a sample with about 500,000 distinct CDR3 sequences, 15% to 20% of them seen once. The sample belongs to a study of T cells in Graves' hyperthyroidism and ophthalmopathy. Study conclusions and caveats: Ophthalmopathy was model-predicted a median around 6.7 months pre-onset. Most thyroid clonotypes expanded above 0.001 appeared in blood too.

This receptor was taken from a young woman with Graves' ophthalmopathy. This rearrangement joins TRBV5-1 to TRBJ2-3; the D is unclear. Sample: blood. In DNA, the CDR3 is TGCGCCAGCAGCGCGTCAGCTAGCACAGATACGCAGTATTTT. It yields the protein CASSASASTDTQYF.